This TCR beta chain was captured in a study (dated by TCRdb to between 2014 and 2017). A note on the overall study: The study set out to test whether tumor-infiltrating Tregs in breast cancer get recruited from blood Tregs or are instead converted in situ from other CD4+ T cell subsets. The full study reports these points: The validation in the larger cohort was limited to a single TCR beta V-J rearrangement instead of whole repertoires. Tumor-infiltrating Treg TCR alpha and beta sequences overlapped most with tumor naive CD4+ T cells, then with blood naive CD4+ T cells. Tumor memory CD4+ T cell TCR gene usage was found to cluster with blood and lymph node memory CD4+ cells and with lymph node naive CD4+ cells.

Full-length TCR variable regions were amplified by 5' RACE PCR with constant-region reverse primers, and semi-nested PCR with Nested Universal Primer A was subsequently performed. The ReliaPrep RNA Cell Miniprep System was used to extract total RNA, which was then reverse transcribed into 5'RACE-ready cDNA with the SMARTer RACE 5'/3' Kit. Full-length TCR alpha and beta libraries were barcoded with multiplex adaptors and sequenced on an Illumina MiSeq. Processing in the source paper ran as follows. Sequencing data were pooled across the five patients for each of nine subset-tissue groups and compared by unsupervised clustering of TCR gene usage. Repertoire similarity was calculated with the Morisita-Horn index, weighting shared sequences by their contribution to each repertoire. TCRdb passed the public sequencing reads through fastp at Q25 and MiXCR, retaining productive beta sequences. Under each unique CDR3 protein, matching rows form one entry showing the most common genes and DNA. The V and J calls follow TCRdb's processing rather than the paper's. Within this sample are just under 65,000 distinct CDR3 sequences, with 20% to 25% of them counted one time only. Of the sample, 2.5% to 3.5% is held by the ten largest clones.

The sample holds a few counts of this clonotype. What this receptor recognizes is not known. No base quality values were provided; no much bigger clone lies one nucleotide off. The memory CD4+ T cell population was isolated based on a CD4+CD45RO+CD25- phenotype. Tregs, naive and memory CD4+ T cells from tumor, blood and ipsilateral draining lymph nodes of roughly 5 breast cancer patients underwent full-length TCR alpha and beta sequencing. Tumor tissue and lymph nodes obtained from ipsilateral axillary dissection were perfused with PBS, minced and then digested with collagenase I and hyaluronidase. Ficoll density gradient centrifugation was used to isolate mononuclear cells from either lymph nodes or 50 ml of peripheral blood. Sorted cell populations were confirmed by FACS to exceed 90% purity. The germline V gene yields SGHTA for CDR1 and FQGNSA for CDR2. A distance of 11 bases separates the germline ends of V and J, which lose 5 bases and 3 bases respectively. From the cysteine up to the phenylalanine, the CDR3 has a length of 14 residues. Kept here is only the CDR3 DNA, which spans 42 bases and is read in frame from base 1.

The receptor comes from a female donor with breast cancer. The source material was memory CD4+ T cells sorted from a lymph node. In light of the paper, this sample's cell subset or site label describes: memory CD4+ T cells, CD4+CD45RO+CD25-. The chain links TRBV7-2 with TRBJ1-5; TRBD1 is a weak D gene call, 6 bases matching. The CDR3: CASSPGHHNQPQHF. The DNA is TGTGCCAGCAGCCCGGGACACCACAATCAGCCCCAGCATTTT.